Following are 9 T cell receptor beta chains from one sample sequenced in a study of OX40 agonist ivuxolimab in advanced cancers. Sequencing used immunoSEQ multiplex PCR; TCRdb keeps in-frame clones, though not all of them. The sample records roughly 81,000 clones, 80% to 90% being singletons. The source material was CD4+ or CD8+ T cells sorted from blood, sampled in a trial of the OX40 agonist ivuxolimab. These receptors were obtained from an adult with an advanced solid tumor such as melanoma, head and neck, liver or kidney cancer.

The rearrangement links TRBV2 to TRBJ1-2, with D unclear. From germline, CDR1 is SNHLY and CDR2 FYNNEI. V shed 4 bases and J shed 4 bases, with 10 bases lying between them. The CDR3 runs 13 residues. CDR3 loop: CASSVNRPYGYTF. The CDR3 DNA is TGTGCCAGCAGTGTTAACAGACCCTATGGCTACACCTTC.

About this clone itself: One end of the junction fails to match germline, which may point to a read error. V gene TRBV6-5 combines with J gene TRBJ2-7, with TRBD1 as a possible D gene (5 bases). Germline CDR1 MNHEY, CDR2 SVGAGI. The CDR3 consists of 13 residues. DNA for the CDR3: TGTGCCAGCAGTTACTCGTCTGGGGCAGAAAATAACTTC. Translated: CASSYSSGAENNF.

In this sample, this clone turned up a few times. The CDR3 nucleotides are TGTGCCAGCTCCCGAAAGAGAGAGCAGCCCCAGCATTTT. Translation: CASSRKREQPQHF. The J gene is TRBJ1-5, the V gene TRBV18; D unclear. V lost 6 bases to trimming and J lost 7 bases, with 13 bases between them. CDR3 length: 13 amino acids. Germline V gene lookup returns CDR1 KGHSH and CDR2 LQKENI.

The chain uses TRBV6-6 and TRBJ2-3; 9 positions agree with TRBD1. Germline CDR1 reads MNHNY; CDR2 reads SVGAGI (reference sequence). V dropped 8 bases and J dropped 2; count of bases not matched to a gene: 11. The CDR3 loop spans 16 amino acids. The CDR3 DNA sequence: TGTGCCAGCGTCCGGGGCGGGACAGGGTTCACAGATACGCAGTATTTT. It is translated as CASVRGGTGFTDTQYF.

The CDR3 nucleotides read TGTGCCAGCAGTATATCTTATGGCTACACCTTC. Its translation: CASSISYGYTF. This chain uses TRBV6-4 with TRBJ1-2; D unresolved. Per germline, CDR1 MRHNA and CDR2 SNTAGT. Trimming pared 5 bases from V and 5 bases from J, leaving 6 bases between. The CDR3 spans 11 residues.

The CDR3 region has the DNA TGTGCCAGCAGCTTAACCAGGGAGGTCTATGGCTACACCTTC. Translated: CASSLTREVYGYTF. The gene calls are TRBV11-2 and TRBJ1-2; the D gene is possibly TRBD1 (5 bases). Per the germline V gene, CDR1 is SGHAT and CDR2 is FQNNGV. V dropped 2 bases and J dropped 4 bases, with 11 bases sitting between them. CDR3 length: 14 amino acids.

The sample holds a few counts of this clone. The chain joins TRBV5-6 to TRBJ2-7; 7 bases fit TRBD2. In germline, CDR1 is SGHDT, CDR2 YYEEEE. With 5 bases clipped from V and 2 bases from J, the junction kept 4 bases outside the gene matches. The length of the CDR3 is 13 residues. The CDR3 region has the DNA TGTGCCAGCAGTCCTAGCGGCACCTACGAGCAGTACTTC. It codes for CASSPSGTYEQYF. The full variable domain, its missing parts supplied by reference TRBV5-6 and TRBJ2-7, is DAGVTQSPTHLIKTRGQQVTLRCSPKSGHDTVSWYQQALGQGPQFIFQYYEEEERQRGNFPDRFSGHQFPNYSSELNVNALLLGDSALYLCASSPSGTYEQYFGPGTRLTVT.

V gene TRBV11-3 combines with J gene TRBJ2-7; D is uncertain. CDR1 is SGHNT and CDR2 is YENEEA in the germline V gene. The CDR3 consists of 14 residues. The ends were cut back, 0 bases at V and 2 bases at J, with 8 bases in the middle. The CDR3 region has the DNA TGTGCCAGCAGCTTAGAAGGGTCTGCCTACGAGCAGTACTTC. Residues: CASSLEGSAYEQYF. The variable domain in full, with the rest retrieved from reference TRBV11-3 and TRBJ2-7, is EAGVVQSPRYKIIEKKQPVAFWCNPISGHNTLYWYLQNLGQGPELLIRYENEEAVDDSQLPKDRFSAERLKGVDSTLKIQPAELGDSAVYLCASSLEGSAYEQYFGPGTRLTVT.

The chain uses TRBV4-3 and TRBJ1-1, with TRBD1 matching over 12 bases. The V segment lost 4 bases and the J segment 6 bases; nucleotides outside the gene matches: 3. The CDR3 totals 14 residues. Germline lookup yields CDR1 LGHNA and CDR2 YSLEER. The CDR3 nucleotides read TGCGCCAGCAGCCCGGGACAGGGGGCCGCTGAAGCTTTCTTT. The encoded protein is CASSPGQGAAEAFF.